One and the same sample provided the 7 T cell receptor beta chains below, sequenced in a study of shared clonotypes between healthy human individuals (dated by TCRdb to about 2020). The library was generated by the immunoSEQ multiplex PCR assay. What TCRdb holds here is the immuneACCESS table cut down to in-frame rearrangements. Part of the clones is not present; checked against another copy, under half of the missing clones reflect an unresolved V gene, and the others are unexplained. A total of fewer than 1.6 million clones appear in this sample, 97% to 99% of them only once. The top ten clonotypes cover 0.3% to 0.45% of the sample. The sequenced sample consisted of naive CD4+ T cells sorted from blood. The sample's cell subset or site, from its label and the paper: CD45RA+ positively selected. These TCRs come from a man younger than 40 in good health.

The chain is built from TRBV7-9 and TRBJ2-7, with D possibly being TRBD1 (5 bases). Trimming left V 4 bases short and J 2 bases short, with 12 bases between. The germline CDR1 and CDR2 sequences are SEHNR and FQNEAQ (reference sequence). The CDR3 covers 14 residues. CDR3 region: CASSWGRLTYEQYF. The CDR3 DNA reads TGTGCCAGCAGCTGGGGCAGGTTAACCTACGAGCAGTACTTC.

V is TRBV15 and J is TRBJ1-1; D remains ambiguous. This CDR3 contains 16 residues. V was clipped by 1 base and J by 2 bases, with 14 bases between them. Germline V gene data show CDR1 as LNHNV and CDR2 as YYDKDF (reference sequence). The CDR3: CATSRVVGVGNTEAFF. Here the CDR3 DNA reads TGTGCCACCAGCAGAGTAGTAGGAGTGGGAAACACTGAAGCTTTCTTT.

Notes on this clone: At the DNA level, this CDR3 is encoded by other sequences in the same sample as well. This chain connects TRBV18 to TRBJ2-3; D uncertain. Germline CDR1 KGHSH, CDR2 LQKENI. This CDR3 comprises 13 residues. V shed 3 bases and J shed 0 bases, with 4 bases lying between them. In nucleotides, the CDR3 is TGTGCCAGCTCACCCTCCAGCACAGATACGCAGTATTTT. Its protein product is CASSPSSTDTQYF.

The chain employs TRBV5-8 and TRBJ2-3; TRBD2 might be the D (5 bases). Trimming shortened V by 4 bases and J by 4 bases, and 16 bases separated the two germline ends. Germline assignment: CDR1 SGHTS and CDR2 YDEGEE. There are 15 residues in the CDR3. CDR3 in DNA: TGTGCCAGCAGCCCCAGAGGGAAGGTCGCAGATACGCAGTATTTT. This codes for CASSPRGKVADTQYF.

This chain connects TRBV28 to TRBJ1-1, with D uncertain. With 7 bases removed from V and 4 bases from J, the gap between germline ends came to 10 bases. The CDR3 is 12 amino acids. Germline values: CDR1 MDHEN, CDR2 SYDVKM. The CDR3 reads CASTSKGTEAFF. The CDR3 DNA reads TGTGCCAGCACCTCTAAGGGCACTGAAGCTTTCTTT. Based on the CDR3 plus reference TRBV28 and TRBJ1-1, the full variable domain is DVKVTQSSRYLVKRTGEKVFLECVQDMDHENMFWYRQDPGLGLRLIYFSYDVKMKEKGDIPEGYSVSREKKERFSLILESASTNQTSMYLCASTSKGTEAFFGQGTRLTVV.

The gene calls are TRBV19 and TRBJ2-2; 8 positions match TRBD2. The V and J ends lost 1 base and 5 bases, in that order; junction bases with no gene match: 3. The CDR3 length is 15 residues. Looked up from germline, CDR1 is LNHDA and CDR2 is SQIVND (reference sequence). This CDR3 reads CASSIGLARTGELFF. CDR3 nucleotides: TGTGCCAGTAGTATAGGACTAGCGAGAACCGGGGAGCTGTTTTTT.

On this clone itself: This sample includes further DNA sequences coding for the same CDR3. The chain couples TRBV30 to TRBJ2-3; D might be TRBD1 or TRBD2, each matching 5 bases. Trimming shortened V by 2 bases and J by 5 bases, and 8 bases separated the two germline ends. This CDR3 is 12 amino acids long. Germline V lookup: CDR1 GTSNPN, CDR2 SVGIG (reference sequence). CDR3 coding DNA: TGTGCCTGGAGTCCTGGGGGAGATACGCAGTATTTT. Translating gives CAWSPGGDTQYF.